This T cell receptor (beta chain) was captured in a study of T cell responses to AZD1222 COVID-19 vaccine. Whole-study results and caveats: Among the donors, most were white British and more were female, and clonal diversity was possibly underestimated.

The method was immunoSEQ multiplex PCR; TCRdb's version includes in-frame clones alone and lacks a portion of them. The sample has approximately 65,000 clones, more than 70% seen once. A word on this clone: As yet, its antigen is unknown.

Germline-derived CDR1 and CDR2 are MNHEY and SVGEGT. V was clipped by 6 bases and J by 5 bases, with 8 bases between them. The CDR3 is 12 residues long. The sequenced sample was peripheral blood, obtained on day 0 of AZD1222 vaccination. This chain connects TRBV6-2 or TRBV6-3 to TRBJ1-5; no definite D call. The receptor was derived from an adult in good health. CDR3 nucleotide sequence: TGTGCCAGCAGCACGAGTTATCAGCCCCAGCATTTT. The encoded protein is CASSTSYQPQHF.